Listed below are T cell receptor beta chains from one sample, sequenced in a study of blood T cell repertoires in COVID-19. Some clones are missing from TCRdb's copy, which holds only in-frame ones; the method was immunoSEQ multiplex PCR. The sample records more than 150,000 clones, around 87% being singletons. The sample consisted of peripheral blood. The source is a man between 18 and 35 years old with acute or convalescent COVID-19. Both conserved end residues are part of each CDR3. Fields, in order: V gene, J gene, CDR3 protein.

TRBV7-2	TRBJ1-2	CASSPTGQGASSGYTF
TRBV7-9	TRBJ1-1	CASNGEVNTEAFF
TRBV6-4	TRBJ2-1	CASSEGTSGGAHEQFF
TRBV6-4	TRBJ2-5	CASKRSGGTTGEKETQYF
TRBV5-8	TRBJ2-1	CASTAPGDYNEQFF
TRBV20-1	TRBJ2-5	CSASSASGGARETQYF
TRBV5-4	TRBJ2-5	CASSFMTGVFETQYF
TRBV14	TRBJ2-1	CASSQAGLALQFF
TRBV1	TRBJ1-1	CTSPEPGQGFLPAEAFF
TRBV6-5	TRBJ1-1	CASRLKRGGTEAFF
TRBV27	TRBJ1-5	CASSTGYSNQPQHF
TRBV7-3	TRBJ1-1	CASSLRWTAWNTEAFF
TRBV12-3/TRBV12-4	TRBJ1-4	CASSRGNEKLFF
TRBV24-1	TRBJ1-5	CATSDQKGTGGYQPQHF
TRBV9	TRBJ1-4	CASSTKTGANEKLFF
TRBV30	TRBJ2-5	CAWNKQGQGQRTQYF
TRBV10-3	TRBJ1-5	CAISPGQSNQPQHF
TRBV5-8	TRBJ2-3	CASSSQQDLSTDTQYF
TRBV5-4	TRBJ2-3	CASSNPGSTDTQYF
TRBV27	TRBJ1-4	CASSLHPGQGATNEKLFF
TRBV4-2	TRBJ1-1	CASRSQGDTEAFF
TRBV12-3/TRBV12-4	TRBJ1-1	CVSTGMNTEAFF